A selection of T cell receptor beta chains follows, all from one sample in a study of blood T cell repertoires in COVID-19. The assay was immunoSEQ multiplex PCR, and TCRdb's table has in-frame clones only and misses some. Of approximately 150,000 clones in the sample, 65% to 90% were seen once. The sequencing sample was made of peripheral blood. The receptor set was obtained from a man between 65 and 79 years old with acute or convalescent COVID-19. CDR3s leave out the opening cysteine and the closing phenylalanine or tryptophan.

cdr3_aa	v_call	j_call
ASKSSGTRRPNTEAF	TRBV28	TRBJ1-1
ASSQDLSGTYGQY	TRBV3-1/TRBV3-2	TRBJ2-7
ASSEGGAGIYEQY	TRBV6-1	TRBJ2-7
ASSQDIGQGGETQY	TRBV4-2	TRBJ2-5
ASSLGIQGALTGELF	TRBV5-1	TRBJ2-2
ASSLRGEAF	TRBV6-2/TRBV6-3	TRBJ1-1
ASSPSGGNQPQH	TRBV5-1	TRBJ1-5
ASSSTSGSLGYEQY	TRBV28	TRBJ2-7
AWIRQVEAF	TRBV30	TRBJ1-1
ASSPTVPGMDSNQPQH	TRBV28	TRBJ1-5
ASSLGGGGYT	TRBV7-9	TRBJ1-2
AIKPQAGAAGANVLT	TRBV24-1	TRBJ2-6
SVAGRPGGPLH	TRBV29-1	TRBJ1-6
ATSGQGPNEQF	TRBV24-1	TRBJ2-1
ASSYGRLPNTGELF	TRBV6-2/TRBV6-3	TRBJ2-2
ASSLGTGTYNEQF	TRBV7-2	TRBJ2-1
ASSLRGNQPQH	TRBV7-9	TRBJ1-5
ASSVLTGNEQF	TRBV19	TRBJ2-1
ASSVAAGGSTDTQY	TRBV6-4	TRBJ2-3
ARLLAGALTDTQY	TRBV9	TRBJ2-3
AISDRGSSYNEQF	TRBV10-3	TRBJ2-1
ASSRGGQNTEAF	TRBV9	TRBJ1-1